This entry lists 21 T cell receptor beta chains sequenced from one sample in a study of T cell changes during pregnancy in multiple sclerosis. Profiling relied on immunoSEQ multiplex PCR, and the TCRdb table lists in-frame clones only, not all of them. The data contain tens of thousands of clones, more than 90% of them seen just once; the ten biggest clones take up under 3%. The sequencing used peripheral blood, collected in the first trimester of pregnancy. Receptor source: a female donor with multiple sclerosis, enrolled in a pregnancy study.

By sample fraction, this clone is medium-sized (0.01 to 0.1%). The chain recombines TRBV7-9 with TRBJ1-2; possible D gene TRBD1, 5 bases. Germline V gives CDR1 SEHNR, CDR2 FQNEAQ (reference sequence). This CDR3 has 14 amino acids. The V and J ends lost 7 bases and 6 bases respectively, with 18 bases between them. CDR3 DNA: TGTGCCAGCACCCCTGGGACTTCTAGGGATGGCTACACCTTC. Protein product: CASTPGTSRDGYTF.

The gene calls are TRBV5-1 and TRBJ2-3, with 14 bases that match TRBD2. The CDR3 contains 20 residues. Germline V lookup: CDR1 SGHRS, CDR2 YFSETQ. V lost 1 base, J lost 4 bases, and 14 bases stayed unmatched. The CDR3 spells CASSLRGTSGSSARPDTQYF. In DNA form, the CDR3 reads TGCGCCAGCAGCTTGAGAGGGACTAGCGGGAGCAGCGCTAGACCAGATACGCAGTATTTT. Looking up the rest from reference TRBV5-1 and TRBJ2-3 gives the full variable domain: KAGVTQTPRYLIKTRGQQVTLSCSPISGHRSVSWYQQTPGQGLQFLFEYFSETQRNKGNFPGRFSGRQFSNSRSEMNVSTLELGDSALYLCASSLRGTSGSSARPDTQYFGPGTRLTVL.

The count of this clone is one. The CDR3 region has the DNA TGTGCCTGGAGTAACGGAGGTAATAGCAATCAGCCCCAGCATTTT. The encoded protein is CAWSNGGNSNQPQHF. This chain links TRBV30 with TRBJ1-5, with D uncertain. Trimming cost V 2 bases and J 0 bases, with 11 bases left between them. Germline lookup yields CDR1 GTSNPN and CDR2 SVGIG (reference sequence). The CDR3 loop spans 15 amino acids.

The chain recombines TRBV5-4 with TRBJ1-1, with a possible D match to TRBD1 (6 bases). Germline values: CDR1 SGHNT, CDR2 YYREEE (reference sequence). Trimming stripped 3 bases from V and 1 base from J, with 16 bases between. The CDR3 spans 16 residues. The CDR3 nucleotides are TGTGCCAGCAGCTCCGCAACGACAGGCTGGAACACTGAAGCTTTCTTT. Encoded protein: CASSSATTGWNTEAFF.

The chain joins TRBV19 to TRBJ1-5; TRBD1 matches at 9 bases. Germline V gene lookup returns CDR1 LNHDA and CDR2 SQIVND (reference sequence). J was trimmed by 5 bases and V by 4 bases; bases with no gene match: 3. The length of the CDR3 is 14 residues. The CDR3 reads CASSRGQGYQPQHF. DNA for the CDR3: TGTGCCAGTAGTAGGGGACAGGGCTATCAGCCCCAGCATTTT.

The J gene is TRBJ1-4, the V gene TRBV18; 9 bases are a match to TRBD1. Germline V gene lookup returns CDR1 KGHSH and CDR2 LQKENI. The CDR3 is 14 residues long. V lost 6 bases to trimming and J lost 5 bases; unmatched junction nucleotides: 4. In nucleotides, the CDR3 is TGTGCCAGCTCCCTTGGACAGGGGAATGAAAAACTGTTTTTT. Amino acid sequence: CASSLGQGNEKLFF.

The V call is TRBV5-6, the J call TRBJ2-5, with 8 bases matching TRBD1. V trimming: 2 bases; J trimming: 4 bases; junction bases outside the gene matches: 4. The germline gives CDR1 SGHDT, CDR2 YYEEEE. The CDR3 runs to 14 residues. In DNA form, the CDR3 reads TGTGCCAGCAGCTTATTAACAGGGGGAGAGACCCAGTACTTC. It encodes CASSLLTGGETQYF.

J is TRBJ1-3 and V is TRBV19; the D gene is possibly TRBD1 (6 bases). V was trimmed by 5 bases and J by 1 base, leaving 15 bases between them. CDR1 and CDR2 (germline): LNHDA, SQIVND (reference sequence). The CDR3 is 16 amino acids. The CDR3 DNA follows: TGTGCCAGTAGTCTCCAAAGGGGGTCTTCTGGAAACACCATATATTTT. It yields the protein CASSLQRGSSGNTIYF. The full variable domain, rest sourced from reference TRBV19 and TRBJ1-3, is DGGITQSPKYLFRKEGQNVTLSCEQNLNHDAMYWYRQDPGQGLRLIYYSQIVNDFQKGDIAEGYSVSREKKESFPLTVTSAQKNPTAFYLCASSLQRGSSGNTIYFGEGSWLTVV.

The V and J genes are TRBV18 and TRBJ1-5; D uncertain. Germline-derived CDR1 and CDR2 are KGHSH and LQKENI. CDR3 length: 14 amino acids. V was clipped by 6 bases and J by 7 bases, with 16 bases between them. The DNA of the CDR3 is TGTGCCAGCTCGCCGGGCGGGGAGTTCCAGCCCCAGCATTTT. Encoded protein: CASSPGGEFQPQHF.

This chain uses TRBV10-3 with TRBJ1-3; TRBD1 aligns across 8 bases. In germline, CDR1 is ENHRY, CDR2 SYGVKD. After removal of 3 bases from V and 0 bases from J, the junction contained 10 bases not matched to a gene. The CDR3 has 18 amino acids. The CDR3 reads CAISERRDRTNSGNTIYF. The CDR3 DNA reads TGTGCCATCAGTGAAAGGAGGGACAGGACTAACTCTGGAAACACCATATATTTT.

This chain links TRBV5-1 with TRBJ2-1; 8 nucleotides agree with TRBD1. Germline V CDR1 and CDR2: SGHRS, YFSETQ. The CDR3 contains 13 residues. With V trimmed by 2 bases and J by 6 bases, 1 base remained unmatched. CDR3 in amino acids: CASSLQGGNEQFF. CDR3 coding DNA: TGCGCCAGCAGCTTACAGGGGGGCAATGAGCAGTTCTTC. Full variable domain (rest looked up from reference TRBV5-1 and TRBJ2-1): KAGVTQTPRYLIKTRGQQVTLSCSPISGHRSVSWYQQTPGQGLQFLFEYFSETQRNKGNFPGRFSGRQFSNSRSEMNVSTLELGDSALYLCASSLQGGNEQFFGPGTRLTVL.

This rearrangement joins TRBV6-4 to TRBJ1-1; 7 bases are shared with TRBD1. This CDR3 spans 15 amino acids. The V gene's germline CDR1 is MRHNA and CDR2 SNTAGT. The trim removed 7 bases at V and 0 bases at J, leaving 8 bases unmatched. CDR3 sequence: CASTPQGGLNTEAFF. In DNA, the CDR3 is TGTGCCAGCACTCCTCAGGGGGGTTTGAACACTGAAGCTTTCTTT.

CDR3 region: CASSLITGNEQFF. The DNA of the CDR3 is TGTGCCAGCAGTTTAATCACGGGAAATGAGCAGTTCTTC. The J gene is TRBJ2-1, the V gene TRBV28; possibly TRBD2 for D (5 bases). The CDR3 totals 13 residues. The V gene lost 2 bases and the J gene lost 7 bases, with 9 bases spanning the gap. Germline V gene sequence: CDR1 MDHEN, CDR2 SYDVKM.

This chain links TRBV4-2 with TRBJ2-3, with a possible D match to TRBD1 (5 bases). The CDR3 spans 15 residues. Germline CDR1 and CDR2: LGHNA and YNFKEQ. Trimming cost V 1 base and J 6 bases, with 14 bases left between them. The chain's CDR3 is CASSQVNRLGDTQYF. As DNA, the CDR3 is TGTGCCAGCAGCCAAGTTAACAGGTTGGGGGATACGCAGTATTTT.

The chain recombines TRBV13 with TRBJ2-7; 9 bases are a match to TRBD2. Germline V lookup: CDR1 PRHDT, CDR2 FYEKMQ (reference sequence). The CDR3 has 18 residues. Trimming took 4 bases from V and 0 from J; bases not matched to a gene: 13. CDR3 sequence reads: CASSSPTSLAGRSYEQYF. The DNA for the CDR3 is TGTGCCAGCAGCTCTCCCACCTCGCTAGCGGGGCGCTCCTACGAGCAGTACTTC. Filled out from reference TRBV13 and TRBJ2-7, the complete variable domain reads AAGVIQSPRHLIKEKRETATLKCYPIPRHDTVYWYQQGPGQDPQFLISFYEKMQSDKGSIPDRFSAQQFSDYHSELNMSSLELGDSALYFCASSSPTSLAGRSYEQYFGPGTRLTVT.

The V call is TRBV2, the J call TRBJ1-1; D is perhaps TRBD1 (5 bases). The CDR3 is 14 residues long. The germline CDR1 and CDR2 sequences are SNHLY and FYNNEI. V lost 4 bases and J lost 2, with 11 bases in between. The CDR3 DNA follows: TGTGCCAGCAGTGTCCTGGGGGGAAACACTGAAGCTTTCTTT. Protein sequence: CASSVLGGNTEAFF.

The rearrangement links TRBV5-4 to TRBJ2-7, with 7 bases aligning to TRBD2. Trimming at V came to 4 bases and at J to 2 bases, leaving 9 bases not matched to a gene. Germline V gene lookup returns CDR1 SGHNT and CDR2 YYREEE (reference sequence). The CDR3 length is 15 residues. CDR3 protein: CASSALGGSAYEQYF. In nucleotides, the CDR3 is TGTGCCAGCAGCGCTCTGGGGGGGTCAGCCTACGAGCAGTACTTC.

The chain recombines TRBV6-5 with TRBJ1-2, with D possibly matching TRBD1 (6 bases). CDR1 is MNHEY and CDR2 is SVGAGI in the germline V gene. The CDR3 is made up of 12 amino acids. V dropped 6 bases and J dropped 1 base, with 6 bases sitting between them. CDR3: CASRDSNYGYTF. The CDR3, as DNA: TGTGCCAGCAGGGACAGTAACTATGGCTACACCTTC.

The V gene is TRBV2, the J gene TRBJ2-7, with TRBD1 matching 7 bases. Germline V gene sequence: CDR1 SNHLY, CDR2 FYNNEI. The CDR3 length is 14 residues. V was pared by 6 bases and J by 2 bases, with 7 bases of the junction left unmatched. This CDR3 reads CASRSTGTTYEQYF. The CDR3 DNA sequence: TGTGCCAGCAGGTCGACAGGGACCACCTACGAGCAGTACTTC.

The chain is built from TRBV5-1 and TRBJ1-1, with D unresolved. The germline CDR1 and CDR2 sequences are SGHRS and YFSETQ. Trimming took 3 bases from V and 0 from J, leaving 6 bases between them. CDR3 length: 13 residues. This CDR3 reads CASSSYLNTEAFF. CDR3 nucleotides: TGCGCCAGCAGCTCCTACTTGAACACTGAAGCTTTCTTT.

V usage is TRBV11-2 and J usage is TRBJ2-3, with TRBD2 matching 7 bases. Germline V gene sequence: CDR1 SGHAT, CDR2 FQNNGV. V lost 3 bases, J lost 3 bases, and 6 bases stayed unmatched. This CDR3 contains 15 residues. The CDR3 nucleotides are TGTGCCAGCAGCTTGACGTGGGAGGGAACAGATACGCAGTATTTT. Protein sequence: CASSLTWEGTDTQYF.